The 21 T cell receptor beta chains listed next were all sequenced from one sample in a study of CD8 T cells in ankylosing spondylitis. TCRdb reprocessed the 5' RACE reads via MiXCR and lists one record per CDR3 protein. This table holds hundreds of thousands of distinct CDR3 sequences, approximately 26% found once. No antigen has been identified for these receptors. Study-level results: One TCR beta motif, made up of roughly eight highly homologous variants, appeared characteristic of ankylosing spondylitis blood.

Sequences were obtained from blood, either unsorted or a sorted T cell fraction (not recorded which). These TCRs come from a male donor with ankylosing spondylitis.

This clonotype was picked up a small number of times. The chain joins TRBV6-1 to TRBJ1-2, with TRBD1 matching 7 bases. The CDR3 totals 15 residues. The germline gives CDR1 MNHNS, CDR2 SASEGT. The J segment lost 8 bases and the V segment lost 0 bases, leaving 9 bases of the junction unmatched. The CDR3, as DNA: TGTGCCAGCAGTGAAGCCTACCGACAGGGTGGGGGCTACACCTTC. Protein product: CASSEAYRQGGGYTF.

The chain is built from TRBV7-9 and TRBJ2-3, with 7 bases that match TRBD1. V lost 5 bases and J lost 3; bases outside the gene matches: 8. The CDR3 is 15 residues long. The germline V gene encodes CDR1 SEHNR and CDR2 FQNEAQ (reference sequence). The CDR3 region has the DNA TGTGCCAGCAGCCCCCGGGACAGCCAGACAGATACGCAGTATTTT. It is translated as CASSPRDSQTDTQYF. Together with reference TRBV7-9 and TRBJ2-3, the CDR3 gives the full variable domain: DTGVSQNPRHKITKRGQNVTFRCDPISEHNRLYWYRQTLGQGPEFLTYFQNEAQLEKSRLLSDRFSAERPKGSFSTLEIQRTEQGDSAMYLCASSPRDSQTDTQYFGPGTRLTVL.

This clonotype showed up just a few times. This chain links TRBV20-1 with TRBJ2-3; D is possibly TRBD1 or TRBD2 (6 bases each). V shed 0 bases and J shed 2 bases, with 18 bases lying between them. Germline CDR1 and CDR2: DFQATT and SNEGSKA (reference sequence). This CDR3 comprises 17 residues. DNA for the CDR3: TGCAGTGCTAGAGATCTACGGGGGCTAGTTTTCACAGATACGCAGTATTTT. Amino acid sequence: CSARDLRGLVFTDTQYF.

V gene TRBV20-1 combines with J gene TRBJ1-4; no firm D call. Germline loops: CDR1 DFQATT, CDR2 SNEGSKA (reference sequence). There are 11 residues in the CDR3. The V gene lost 4 bases and the J gene lost 8 bases, with 8 bases spanning the gap. In nucleotides, the CDR3 is TGCAGTGCTAAGTCTTGGGAAAAACTGTTTTTT. This gives the protein CSAKSWEKLFF.

V is TRBV7-2 and J is TRBJ1-3, with D hard to call. The CDR3 spans 13 residues. Trimming shortened V by 7 bases and J by 2 bases, and 9 bases separated the two germline ends. The germline V gene has CDR1 SGHTA and CDR2 FQGNSA. This CDR3 is CASTLNPGNTIYF. The CDR3 region has the DNA TGTGCCAGCACCCTAAACCCTGGAAACACCATATATTTT.

The chain has TRBV20-1 and TRBJ2-2; D tentatively reads TRBD1 or TRBD2 (5 bases each). Germline-derived CDR1 and CDR2 are DFQATT and SNEGSKA (reference sequence). Trimming cost V 5 bases and J 6 bases, with 19 bases left between them. This CDR3 spans 15 amino acids. DNA of the CDR3: TGCAGTGCTGGTACAGGCTTTTGGGGAGCCGGGGAGCTGTTTTTT. As protein: CSAGTGFWGAGELFF.

J is TRBJ2-1 and V is TRBV11-3; maybe TRBD2 (5 bases). Germline CDR1 and CDR2: SGHNT and YENEEA. V lost 5 bases to trimming and J lost 7 bases, with 12 bases between them. The CDR3 is 13 residues long. The CDR3 region is CASSGSRGNEQFF. Here the CDR3 DNA reads TGTGCCAGCAGCGGAAGCCGAGGGAATGAGCAGTTCTTC.

This chain links TRBV20-1 with TRBJ2-7; 10 nucleotides match TRBD2. The length of the CDR3 is 14 residues. CDR1 is DFQATT, CDR2 SNEGSKA, per germline (reference sequence). V gave up 6 bases and J gave up 7 bases; unmatched junction bases: 12. CDR3 DNA: TGCAGTGCCAGTAGATCTAGCGGGAGTGGGGAGCAGTACTTC. Translating it yields CSASRSSGSGEQYF.

This clonotype was detected only a few times. CDR3 protein: CAISSGSSNTGELFF. In DNA form, the CDR3 reads TGTGCCATCAGTTCGGGCAGTTCGAACACCGGGGAGCTGTTTTTT. V usage is TRBV10-3 and J usage is TRBJ2-2; unclear D gene. The length of the CDR3 is 15 residues. V lost 5 bases, J lost 0 bases, and 10 bases lay in between. Looked up from germline, CDR1 is ENHRY and CDR2 is SYGVKD.

The chain couples TRBV18 to TRBJ1-1; D is unresolved. Trimming left V 3 bases short and J 3 bases short, with 14 bases between. From germline, CDR1 is KGHSH and CDR2 LQKENI. This CDR3 spans 15 amino acids. The DNA for the CDR3 is TGTGCCAGCTCACCGAGACGGAGCGGGGACACTGAAGCTTTCTTT. It is translated as CASSPRRSGDTEAFF.

The rearrangement links TRBV7-8 to TRBJ2-7; tentatively, D is TRBD1 (6 bases). Germline CDR1 SGHVS, CDR2 FQNEAQ. Trimming removed 5 bases at V and 7 bases at J, with 9 bases between. The CDR3 consists of 11 residues. In DNA, the CDR3 is TGTGCCAGCAGCCGAAGGGGGGAGCAGTACTTC. This gives the protein CASSRRGEQYF.

This clonotype turned up a few times. The V call is TRBV27, the J call TRBJ1-2; 7 bases fit TRBD1. J was trimmed by 5 bases and V by 8 bases; bases with no gene match: 11. The germline gives CDR1 MNHEY, CDR2 SMNVEV (reference sequence). The CDR3 totals 14 residues. CDR3 DNA: TGTGCCAGCCGCCGGGAGGGGGCAGGGTATGGCTACACCTTC. It is translated as CASRREGAGYGYTF.

The chain links TRBV6-5 to TRBJ2-7; maybe TRBD2 (5 bases). Germline CDR1 reads MNHEY; CDR2 reads SVGAGI. Deletions cut 0 bases from V and 0 bases from J, with 9 bases between. This CDR3 region has 15 residues. The CDR3: CASSYSGGRSYEQYF. DNA for the CDR3: TGTGCCAGCAGTTACTCAGGCGGGCGCTCCTACGAGCAGTACTTC.

J is TRBJ2-2 and V is TRBV7-2; 9 nucleotides match TRBD2. Germline CDR1 is SGHTA and CDR2 is FQGNSA. Losses at the gene ends were 1 base for V and 6 bases for J; bases not matched to a gene: 6. CDR3 size: 16 residues. CDR3 DNA sequence: TGTGCCAGCAGCTTAGAGAGCGGGAGGCTTTCCGGGGAGCTGTTTTTT. As protein: CASSLESGRLSGELFF.

The chain links TRBV10-3 to TRBJ2-1; D unclear. Germline lookup yields CDR1 ENHRY and CDR2 SYGVKD. V shed 4 bases and J shed 7 bases, with 8 bases lying between them. The CDR3 is 12 residues long. CDR3 residues: CAISAQHNEQFF. The CDR3 DNA is TGTGCCATCAGTGCCCAGCATAATGAGCAGTTCTTC.

There are a few counts of this clonotype. The CDR3 loop reads CASSLRTSGSRDTQYF. The CDR3 nucleotides are TGTGCCAGCAGCCTAAGGACTAGCGGATCGAGGGATACGCAGTATTTT. The J gene is TRBJ2-3, the V gene TRBV7-8, with 10 nucleotides matching TRBD2. Looked up from germline, CDR1 is SGHVS and CDR2 is FQNEAQ. V shed 5 bases, J shed 6 bases, and the junction held 11 bases outside the gene matches. CDR3 length: 16 amino acids.

This clonotype was seen only a few times. V usage is TRBV5-1 and J usage is TRBJ2-2; 8 nucleotides line up with TRBD2. This CDR3 is built from 17 residues. V shed 6 bases and J 2 bases; nucleotides not matched to a gene: 12. Germline V gene sequence: CDR1 SGHRS, CDR2 YFSETQ. CDR3 sequence: CASILSPAGVNTGELFF. In DNA, the CDR3 is TGCGCCAGCATCCTTTCGCCAGCGGGAGTTAACACCGGGGAGCTGTTTTTT.

The sample holds a few counts of this clonotype. V is TRBV18 and J is TRBJ2-1; TRBD2 matches at 8 bases. J gave up 1 base and V 4 bases, and 6 bases lay outside the gene matches. Germline CDR1 KGHSH, CDR2 LQKENI. The CDR3 has 16 amino acids. This CDR3 is CASSQGSGSSYNEQFF. CDR3 sequence (DNA): TGTGCCAGCTCACAGGGGAGCGGGAGTTCCTACAATGAGCAGTTCTTC.

This rearrangement joins TRBV4-2 to TRBJ1-2, with TRBD1 identical over 8 bases. Germline V gene data show CDR1 as LGHNA and CDR2 as YNFKEQ. CDR3 size: 18 residues. V shed 0 bases and J 4 bases; nucleotides not matched to a gene: 13. CDR3 DNA: TGTGCCAGCAGCCAAGATTCCCGGGACAGGATGTACAGCTATGGCTACACCTTC. Amino acid sequence: CASSQDSRDRMYSYGYTF.

V and J are TRBV3-1 and TRBJ1-4; a possible D gene is TRBD1 (6 bases). Trimming shortened V by 4 bases and J by 0 bases, and 12 bases separated the two germline ends. The CDR3 loop spans 16 amino acids. Germline V gene data show CDR1 as LGHDT and CDR2 as YNNKEL (reference sequence). Here the CDR3 DNA reads TGTGCCAGCAGCCCAGGGGACCGAACAACTAATGAAAAACTGTTTTTT. The encoded protein is CASSPGDRTTNEKLFF. The full variable domain, rest sourced from reference TRBV3-1 and TRBJ1-4, is DTAVSQTPKYLVTQMGNDKSIKCEQNLGHDTMYWYKQDSKKFLKIMFSYNNKELIINETVPNRFSPKSPDKAHLNLHINSLELGDSAVYFCASSPGDRTTNEKLFFGSGTQLSVL.

The gene calls are TRBV2 and TRBJ1-3; TRBD1 aligns across 9 bases. Germline CDR1 and CDR2: SNHLY and FYNNEI. V shed 8 bases, J shed 9 bases, and the junction held 11 bases outside the gene matches. CDR3 length: 14 residues. The CDR3 here is CASRGGQGEGTIYF. CDR3 bases: TGTGCCAGCCGCGGGGGACAGGGCGAGGGCACCATATATTTT.